These 6 T cell receptor beta chains share one sample of origin, sequenced in a study of response to subunit inactivated influenza vaccine. TCRdb analysed the RT-PCR reads with MiXCR anew, one entry per CDR3 protein. The sample shows roughly 570,000 distinct CDR3 sequences, 10% to 15% of them seen only once. The starting material was PBMCs from blood, obtained more than 35 days after vaccination. The origin of the receptors is a man between 45 and 60 years old who received an inactivated influenza vaccine.

This clonotype was counted only a few times. J is TRBJ2-1 and V is TRBV7-2, with 13 bases matching TRBD2. This CDR3 is 17 amino acids long. Germline V CDR1 and CDR2: SGHTA, FQGNSA. The V and J ends lost 5 bases and 5 bases, in that order; junction bases with no gene match: 9. The CDR3 loop is CASSVLAGGFANNEQFF. In nucleotides, the CDR3 is TGTGCCAGCAGCGTACTAGCGGGAGGGTTTGCGAACAATGAGCAGTTCTTC.

This clonotype was found a few times. V gene TRBV5-1 combines with J gene TRBJ2-2; D is uncertain. The ends were cut back, 2 bases at V and 2 bases at J, with 10 bases in the middle. This CDR3 comprises 15 residues. CDR1 is SGHRS, CDR2 YFSETQ, per germline. CDR3 DNA sequence: TGCGCCAGCAGCTTATGGGTTGACAACACCGGGGAGCTGTTTTTT. Residues: CASSLWVDNTGELFF. The full variable domain, in which reference TRBV5-1 and TRBJ2-2 provide the parts outside the CDR3, is KAGVTQTPRYLIKTRGQQVTLSCSPISGHRSVSWYQQTPGQGLQFLFEYFSETQRNKGNFPGRFSGRQFSNSRSEMNVSTLELGDSALYLCASSLWVDNTGELFFGEGSRLTVL.

This clonotype was observed at least ten times. The V and J genes are TRBV7-6 and TRBJ1-2, with 8 nucleotides matching TRBD1. CDR1 and CDR2 from the germline V gene are SGHVS and FNYEAQ. This CDR3 has 16 amino acids. The V and J ends lost 5 bases and 3 bases, in that order; junction bases with no gene match: 11. The CDR3 nucleotides are TGTGCCAGCAGCCCAAGCGACAGGGGTCCCTACTATGGCTACACCTTC. Translated, it gives CASSPSDRGPYYGYTF. Variable domain in full (rest from reference TRBV7-6 and TRBJ1-2): GAGVSQSPRYKVTKRGQDVALRCDPISGHVSLYWYRQALGQGPEFLTYFNYEAQQDKSGLPNDRFSAERPEGSISTLTIQRTEQRDSAMYRCASSPSDRGPYYGYTFGSGTRLTVV.

This clonotype showed up just a few times. The chain carries TRBV2 and TRBJ2-1; 9 bases agree with TRBD2. The CDR3 loop spans 14 amino acids. The trim removed 5 bases at V and 4 bases at J, leaving 3 bases unmatched. The germline gives CDR1 SNHLY, CDR2 FYNNEI. DNA of the CDR3: TGTGCCAGCAGTTCTAGCGGGGAATACAATGAGCAGTTCTTC. This codes for CASSSSGEYNEQFF.

This clonotype showed up many times. The genes are TRBV10-2 and TRBJ2-3; 7 positions match TRBD1. Trimming took 6 bases from V and 5 from J; bases not matched to a gene: 11. The CDR3 covers 15 residues. Germline V gene lookup returns CDR1 WSHSY and CDR2 SAAADI. DNA for the CDR3: TGCGCCAGCAGGGGGAACAGGGGCGGCATAGATACGCAGTATTTT. Translated: CASRGNRGGIDTQYF.

This clonotype was picked up a small number of times. J is TRBJ2-1 and V is TRBV6-2 or TRBV6-3; D ambiguous. This CDR3 is built from 14 residues. The germline V gene has CDR1 MNHEY and CDR2 SVGEGT. V was clipped by 4 bases and J by 6 bases, with 13 bases between them. CDR3 coding DNA: TGTGCCAGCAGTTTCGCCGAGACTGTCAATGAGCAGTTCTTC. Translating gives CASSFAETVNEQFF.